Each of the 32 T cell receptor beta chains below was sequenced from the same sample in a study of siplizumab effects on memory and regulatory T cells. TCRdb's table, derived via immunoSEQ multiplex PCR, lists solely in-frame clones and lacks some. The sample shows some 65,000 clones, 80% to 90% of them seen only once. The sequenced sample consisted of Tregs sorted from blood. Receptors were obtained from a human donor in good health.

The chain has TRBV4-2 and TRBJ2-7, with 7 bases identical to TRBD1. V gave up 5 bases and J gave up 5 bases; unmatched junction bases: 12. The germline V gene has CDR1 LGHNA and CDR2 YNFKEQ. CDR3 length: 15 amino acids. This CDR3 is CASSDRQGKGDEQYF. In nucleotides, the CDR3 is TGTGCCAGCAGCGATCGACAGGGAAAGGGGGACGAGCAGTACTTC.

Here the CDR3 DNA reads TGTGCCAGCAGCTTGATGGGGGAGGACACCTATGGCTACACCTTC. Protein product: CASSLMGEDTYGYTF. The J gene is TRBJ1-2, the V gene TRBV6-1; the D gene is possibly TRBD1 (5 bases). Trimming took 6 bases from V and 4 from J, leaving 18 bases between them. Germline V CDR1 and CDR2: MNHNS, SASEGT. CDR3 length: 15 amino acids.

The CDR3 loop reads CASSLGPGLNTEAFF. CDR3 DNA: TGCGCCAGCAGCTTGGGTCCGGGGTTGAACACTGAAGCTTTCTTT. The chain links TRBV5-1 to TRBJ1-1; unclear D gene. Germline V gene sequence: CDR1 SGHRS, CDR2 YFSETQ. The CDR3 contains 15 residues. Trimming pared 0 bases from V and 0 bases from J, leaving 9 bases between.

CDR3 nucleotide sequence: TGTGCCAGCAGTTCGGGGTACCCCAATCAGCCCCAGCATTTT. Residues: CASSSGYPNQPQHF. This rearrangement joins TRBV6-5 to TRBJ1-5; no firm D call. CDR1 MNHEY and CDR2 SVGAGI come from the germline V gene. V lost 4 bases to trimming and J lost 3 bases, with 10 bases between them. CDR3 size: 14 residues.

This clone was found a few times. The rearrangement uses TRBV5-1 and TRBJ2-7; no clear D. CDR1 and CDR2 from the germline V gene are SGHRS and YFSETQ. This CDR3 has 14 amino acids. Trimming removed 0 bases from V and 2 bases from J, with 9 bases in between. The CDR3 region has the DNA TGCGCCAGCAGCTTGGTGCCAGGAACCTACGAGCAGTACTTC. Its protein product is CASSLVPGTYEQYF.

The chain employs TRBV11-2 and TRBJ2-7; weak D call: TRBD1 (6 bases). CDR1 SGHAT and CDR2 FQNNGV come from the germline V gene. V lost 2 bases and J 4 bases, leaving 9 bases between the germline ends. This CDR3 has 13 amino acids. CDR3 protein: CASSLNREYEQYF. CDR3 nucleotides: TGTGCCAGCAGCTTAAACAGGGAATACGAGCAGTACTTC.

V and J are TRBV5-1 and TRBJ2-7, with a weak D call TRBD1 (6 bases). The V end lost 4 bases, the J end lost 2 bases, and 13 bases lay between the germline ends. Germline CDR1 SGHRS, CDR2 YFSETQ. The CDR3 is 14 amino acids. The CDR3 here is CASSPRTVTYEQYF. Written as DNA, the CDR3 is TGCGCCAGCAGCCCACGGACAGTAACCTACGAGCAGTACTTC. The full variable domain, completed using reference TRBV5-1 and TRBJ2-7, is KAGVTQTPRYLIKTRGQQVTLSCSPISGHRSVSWYQQTPGQGLQFLFEYFSETQRNKGNFPGRFSGRQFSNSRSEMNVSTLELGDSALYLCASSPRTVTYEQYFGPGTRLTVT.

The chain has TRBV10-3 and TRBJ1-5, with D unresolved. CDR3 length: 14 residues. Germline V gene sequence: CDR1 ENHRY, CDR2 SYGVKD. Trimming stripped 2 bases from V and 5 bases from J, with 10 bases between. CDR3 nucleotide sequence: TGTGCCATCAGTGAGAGCCCTAGGGATCAGCCCCAGCATTTT. This gives the protein CAISESPRDQPQHF.

V is TRBV9 and J is TRBJ2-2; 7 bases are shared with TRBD1. Germline trimming cut 0 bases from V and 6 bases from J; bases unmatched to any gene: 8. From germline, CDR1 is SGDLS and CDR2 YYNGEE. The CDR3 extends over 16 amino acids. For the CDR3, the DNA is TGTGCCAGCAGCGTAGACAGGGGAAGAATTTCCGGGGAGCTGTTTTTT. This gives the protein CASSVDRGRISGELFF. Combining the CDR3 with reference TRBV9 and TRBJ2-2 gives the whole variable domain DSGVTQTPKHLITATGQRVTLRCSPRSGDLSVYWYQQSLDQGLQFLIQYYNGEERAKGNILERFSAQQFPDLHSELNLSSLELGDSALYFCASSVDRGRISGELFFGEGSRLTVL.

V gene TRBV6-1 combines with J gene TRBJ2-7, with 14 bases lining up with TRBD2. CDR1 and CDR2 (germline): MNHNS, SASEGT. V was clipped by 9 bases and J by 2 bases; unmatched bases: 6. This CDR3 is 15 amino acids long. CDR3 sequence reads: CARGTSGSLPYEQYF. The CDR3 DNA is TGTGCCAGGGGGACTAGCGGGAGTCTTCCCTACGAGCAGTACTTC.

This clone was detected a few times. The same CDR3 can be traced to other DNA sequences in this sample. V gene TRBV5-1 combines with J gene TRBJ1-1; possible D gene TRBD1, 5 bases. Between the trimmed V and J ends, which lost 7 bases and 1 base, there was a span of 17 bases. Germline CDR1 SGHRS, CDR2 YFSETQ. The CDR3 has 15 residues. The CDR3 DNA reads as TGCGCCAGCTACCCGCGGGGGGGGACGAACACTGAAGCTTTCTTT. It is translated as CASYPRGGTNTEAFF.

J is TRBJ1-6 and V is TRBV2, with a tentative D call TRBD1 (5 bases). V lost 6 bases, J lost 8 bases, and 11 bases lay in between. The germline V gene encodes CDR1 SNHLY and CDR2 FYNNEI. This CDR3 has 13 amino acids. The CDR3 sequence is CASRQVEDSPLHF. As DNA, the CDR3 is TGTGCCAGCAGACAGGTCGAAGATTCACCCCTCCACTTT.

The chain recombines TRBV19 with TRBJ1-1, with D perhaps matching TRBD1 (5 bases). The CDR3 extends over 13 amino acids. V was clipped by 5 bases and J by 8 bases, with 15 bases between them. Germline V gene data show CDR1 as LNHDA and CDR2 as SQIVND (reference sequence). CDR3 nucleotide sequence: TGTGCCAGTAGTGCCCATCGAGGGGCGGAAGCTTTCTTT. Protein product: CASSAHRGAEAFF.

The V call is TRBV2, the J call TRBJ1-1; 12 bases line up with TRBD1. CDR1 and CDR2 from the germline V gene are SNHLY and FYNNEI. The CDR3 loop spans 16 amino acids. V dropped 4 bases and J dropped 1; count of bases not matched to a gene: 4. The CDR3 here is CASSVGQGAQNTEAFF. In nucleotides, the CDR3 is TGTGCCAGCAGTGTGGGACAGGGGGCGCAGAACACTGAAGCTTTCTTT.

The chain links TRBV19 to TRBJ2-1, with 7 bases fitting TRBD1. V lost 3 bases and J lost 8; bases outside the gene matches: 10. The CDR3 has 15 residues. Germline V gives CDR1 LNHDA, CDR2 SQIVND (reference sequence). Here the CDR3 DNA reads TGTGCCAGTAGTATGAATATAAGGGGGCTATATGAGCAGTTCTTC. Amino acids: CASSMNIRGLYEQFF.

The chain joins TRBV27 to TRBJ2-2; D is unresolved. This CDR3 has 14 residues. V was cut by 2 bases and J by 4 bases, with 8 bases left in between. Per the germline V gene, CDR1 is MNHEY and CDR2 is SMNVEV (reference sequence). DNA for the CDR3: TGTGCCAGCAGTTTACTAGGGTCCACCGGGGAGCTGTTTTTT. This sequence encodes CASSLLGSTGELFF.

This chain joins TRBV7-3 and TRBJ2-2; the match to TRBD1 covers 10 bases. The CDR3 is 15 amino acids. Germline CDR1 and CDR2: SGHTA and FQGTGA. V was clipped by 4 bases and J by 4 bases; unmatched bases: 3. CDR3 sequence reads: CASSSGTGVTGELFF. DNA for the CDR3: TGTGCCAGCAGCTCCGGGACAGGGGTCACCGGGGAGCTGTTTTTT.

The rearrangement links TRBV6-6 to TRBJ2-1; 7 positions agree with TRBD1. The CDR3 runs to 15 residues. Germline V gene data show CDR1 as MNHNY and CDR2 as SVGAGI (reference sequence). Trimming took 5 bases from V and 4 from J; bases not matched to a gene: 8. CDR3 region: CASSPTGSPYNEQFF. CDR3 DNA: TGTGCCAGCAGTCCGACAGGGTCTCCGTACAATGAGCAGTTCTTC.

The chain carries TRBV2 and TRBJ2-5, with D tentatively TRBD1 (6 bases). CDR1 is SNHLY and CDR2 is FYNNEI in the germline V gene. CDR3 size: 14 residues. V was cut by 5 bases and J by 7 bases, with 17 bases left in between. Here the CDR3 reads CASSLEQGGGTQYF. Written as DNA, the CDR3 is TGTGCCAGCAGTCTCGAACAGGGTGGAGGGACCCAGTACTTC.

The V call is TRBV7-9, the J call TRBJ2-3; 7 nucleotides align to TRBD2. The J segment lost 5 bases and the V segment lost 5 bases, leaving 10 bases of the junction unmatched. Germline CDR1 is SEHNR and CDR2 is FQNEAQ (reference sequence). There are 15 residues in the CDR3. The CDR3 loop is CASSPLRGRRDTQYF. Written as DNA, the CDR3 is TGTGCCAGCAGCCCCTTGCGGGGGAGGAGAGATACGCAGTATTTT.

The chain is built from TRBV4-1 and TRBJ1-2, with 7 bases that match TRBD1. Losses at the gene ends were 6 bases for V and 1 base for J; bases not matched to a gene: 8. Germline CDR1 and CDR2: MGHRA and YSYEKL. The length of the CDR3 is 15 residues. The CDR3 coding sequence is TGCGCCAGCAGGGATCGGGACAGAGATAACTATGGCTACACCTTC. It encodes CASRDRDRDNYGYTF.

The rearrangement joins TRBV28 to TRBJ1-2, with D possibly TRBD1 on 6 matching bases. CDR3 length equals 15 residues. V lost 5 bases, J lost 3 bases, and 16 bases lay in between. Germline assignment: CDR1 MDHEN and CDR2 SYDVKM. In DNA, the CDR3 is TGTGCCAGCAGTCCCCCGACAGGATGGGACTATGGCTACACCTTC. Residues: CASSPPTGWDYGYTF.

About this clone: Other nucleotide sequences in the sample specify the same CDR3. The V gene is TRBV20-1, the J gene TRBJ2-7, with D unclear. V was shortened by 2 bases and J by 0 bases, with 2 bases between the two germline ends. The CDR3 is 11 amino acids. Germline V gene lookup returns CDR1 DFQATT and CDR2 SNEGSKA (reference sequence). CDR3 residues: CSARRSYEQYF. The CDR3 DNA is TGCAGTGCTAGACGCTCCTACGAGCAGTACTTC.

The count of this clone is one. V usage is TRBV7-9 and J usage is TRBJ2-3; TRBD2 matches 10 bases. Germline trimming cut 4 bases from V and 0 bases from J; bases unmatched to any gene: 4. This CDR3 region has 16 residues. Germline CDR1 is SEHNR and CDR2 is FQNEAQ (reference sequence). CDR3 protein: CASSSGLADSTDTQYF. CDR3 DNA: TGTGCCAGCAGCTCCGGACTAGCGGATAGCACAGATACGCAGTATTTT.

The chain employs TRBV9 and TRBJ2-1; TRBD2 matches at 14 bases. The ends lost 3 bases at V and 6 bases at J; junction bases unmatched: 20. In germline, CDR1 is SGDLS, CDR2 YYNGEE. The CDR3 totals 21 residues. CDR3 loop: CASSEEGQPGLAGAWGNEQFF. As DNA, the CDR3 is TGTGCCAGCAGCGAAGAGGGACAGCCGGGACTAGCGGGAGCTTGGGGCAATGAGCAGTTCTTC. Drawing the rest from reference TRBV9 and TRBJ2-1, the complete variable domain is DSGVTQTPKHLITATGQRVTLRCSPRSGDLSVYWYQQSLDQGLQFLIQYYNGEERAKGNILERFSAQQFPDLHSELNLSSLELGDSALYFCASSEEGQPGLAGAWGNEQFFGPGTRLTVL.

The chain has TRBV11-3 and TRBJ2-7; D is possibly TRBD2 (6 bases). Trimming removed 5 bases from V and 5 bases from J, with 19 bases in between. CDR1 is SGHNT and CDR2 is YENEEA in the germline V gene. This CDR3 is built from 15 residues. The CDR3 here is CASSPRGTGLNEQYF. CDR3 coding DNA: TGTGCCAGCAGCCCTAGAGGGACTGGTTTAAACGAGCAGTACTTC.

The DNA of the CDR3 is TGCGCCAGCGCCTTGGTGGCGGGAGAAGAGACCCAGTACTTC. This gives the protein CASALVAGEETQYF. The chain uses TRBV5-1 and TRBJ2-5; 7 bases fit TRBD2. The CDR3 is made up of 14 amino acids. V lost 7 bases, J lost 3 bases, and 9 bases stayed unmatched. Germline values: CDR1 SGHRS, CDR2 YFSETQ.

This clone was counted a few times. The V and J genes are TRBV4-1 and TRBJ2-1, with unresolved D. From germline, CDR1 is MGHRA and CDR2 YSYEKL. This CDR3 region has 13 residues. Trimming pared 1 base from V and 10 bases from J, leaving 11 bases between. CDR3 region: CASSQATDREQFF. CDR3 sequence (DNA): TGCGCCAGCAGCCAAGCGACCGACCGAGAGCAGTTCTTC.

The chain recombines TRBV5-1 with TRBJ2-3, with 12 bases that match TRBD2. Trimming at V came to 4 bases and at J to 0 bases, leaving 6 bases not matched to a gene. CDR1 is SGHRS and CDR2 is YFSETQ in the germline V gene. The CDR3 consists of 17 residues. CDR3 sequence (DNA): TGCGCCAGCAGCCCGGGACTAGCGGGTTATAGCACAGATACGCAGTATTTT. Its translation: CASSPGLAGYSTDTQYF.

This rearrangement joins TRBV19 to TRBJ2-4; 10 nucleotides agree with TRBD1. Germline CDR1 reads LNHDA; CDR2 reads SQIVND (reference sequence). V was clipped by 5 bases and J by 0 bases; unmatched bases: 4. The CDR3 is made up of 16 amino acids. CDR3 in amino acids: CASSGGTGVAKNIQYF. The DNA of the CDR3 is TGTGCCAGTAGTGGGGGGACAGGGGTAGCCAAAAACATTCAGTACTTC.

This clone was counted once. J is TRBJ1-2 and V is TRBV7-3; unclear D gene. CDR3 length: 14 amino acids. Germline values: CDR1 SGHTA, CDR2 FQGTGA. V was pared by 8 bases and J by 3 bases, with 16 bases between. CDR3: CASRTPGGDYGYTF. CDR3 DNA: TGTGCCAGCCGAACCCCAGGAGGAGACTATGGCTACACCTTC.

The rearrangement joins TRBV19 to TRBJ2-1; tentative D call: TRBD2 (5 bases). Per the germline V gene, CDR1 is LNHDA and CDR2 is SQIVND (reference sequence). V was pared by 4 bases and J by 10 bases, with 17 bases between. The CDR3 covers 14 residues. The DNA of the CDR3 is TGTGCCAGTAGTAGAAGCGGAAAGCCCTGGGAGCAGTTCTTC. Protein: CASSRSGKPWEQFF.